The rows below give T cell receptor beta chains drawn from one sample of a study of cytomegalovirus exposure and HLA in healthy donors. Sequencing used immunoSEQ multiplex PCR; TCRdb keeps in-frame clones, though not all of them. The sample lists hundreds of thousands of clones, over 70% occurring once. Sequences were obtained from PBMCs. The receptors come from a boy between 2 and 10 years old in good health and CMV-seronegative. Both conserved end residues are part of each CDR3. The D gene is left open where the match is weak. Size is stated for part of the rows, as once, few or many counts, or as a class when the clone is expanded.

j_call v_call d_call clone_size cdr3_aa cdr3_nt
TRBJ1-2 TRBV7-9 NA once CASSLASTARGYGYTF TGTGCCAGCAGCTTAGCGAGTACAGCCCGAGGGTATGGCTACACCTTC
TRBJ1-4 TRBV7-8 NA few CASSPALWSTNEKLFF TGTGCCAGCAGCCCAGCGTTGTGGTCGACTAATGAAAAACTGTTTTTT
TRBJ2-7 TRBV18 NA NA CASSPLGPASHQDEQYF TGTGCCAGCTCACCACTCGGTCCGGCGTCTCACCAGGACGAGCAGTACTTC
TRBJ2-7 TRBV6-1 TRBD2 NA CASTGTSVEGEQYF TGTGCCAGCACCGGAACTAGCGTGGAAGGCGAGCAGTACTTC
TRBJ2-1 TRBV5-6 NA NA CASSLPSVGNEQFF TGTGCCAGCAGCTTGCCTAGTGTGGGCAATGAGCAGTTCTTC
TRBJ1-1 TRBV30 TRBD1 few CAWDAGTGSTEAFF TGTGCCTGGGACGCTGGGACAGGGTCCACTGAAGCTTTCTTT
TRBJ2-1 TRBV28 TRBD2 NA CASSFFSAAGGHNEQFF TGTGCCAGCAGTTTTTTTTCCGCGGCGGGGGGACACAATGAGCAGTTCTTC
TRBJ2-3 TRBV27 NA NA CASSLSGNSADTQYF TGTGCCAGCAGTTTATCCGGAAATAGCGCAGATACGCAGTATTTT
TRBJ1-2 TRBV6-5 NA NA CASSYTAGLNYGYTF TGTGCCAGCAGTTACACGGCCGGGTTGAACTATGGCTACACCTTC
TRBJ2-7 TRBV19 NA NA CASSIGDFSFYEQYF TGTGCCAGTAGTATAGGGGACTTCTCGTTCTACGAGCAGTACTTC
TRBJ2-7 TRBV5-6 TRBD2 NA CASSSGGGGIEQYF TGTGCCAGCAGCTCCGGGGGCGGGGGGATCGAGCAGTACTTC
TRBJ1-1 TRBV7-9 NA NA CASSSQGAAAFF TGTGCCAGCAGCTCCCAGGGCGCGGCAGCTTTCTTT
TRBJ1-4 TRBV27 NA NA CASKPDSATNEKLFF TGTGCCAGCAAACCTGACAGTGCAACTAATGAAAAACTGTTTTTT
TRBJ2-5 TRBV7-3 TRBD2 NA CASSPGGEETQYF TGTGCCAGCAGCCCCGGGGGGGAAGAGACCCAGTACTTC
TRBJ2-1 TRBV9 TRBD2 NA CASSGGTSGGPDEQFF TGTGCCAGCAGCGGAGGGACTAGCGGGGGGCCGGATGAGCAGTTCTTC
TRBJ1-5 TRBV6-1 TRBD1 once CASRGTGASNQPQHF TGTGCCAGCAGGGGAACAGGGGCTAGCAATCAGCCCCAGCATTTT
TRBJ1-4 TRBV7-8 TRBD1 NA CASNPEPGQLNEKLFF TGTGCCAGCAATCCGGAACCGGGACAGCTCAATGAAAAACTGTTTTTT
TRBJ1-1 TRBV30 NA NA CAWIGGMNTETFF TGTGCCTGGATTGGAGGGATGAACACTGAAACTTTCTTT
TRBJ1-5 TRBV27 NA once CASSGRGNQPQHF TGTGCCAGCTCAGGACGGGGAAATCAGCCCCAGCATTTT
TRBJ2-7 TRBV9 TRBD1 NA CASSVTGDSYEQYF TGTGCCAGCAGCGTTACAGGGGACTCCTACGAGCAGTACTTC
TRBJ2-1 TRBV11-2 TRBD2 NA CASSAGTSGDYNEQFF TGTGCCAGCAGCGCAGGGACTAGCGGGGATTACAATGAGCAGTTCTTC
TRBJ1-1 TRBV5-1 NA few CASSSTETNTEAFF TGCGCCAGCAGCTCGACAGAGACCAACACTGAAGCTTTCTTT
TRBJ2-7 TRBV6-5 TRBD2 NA CASRELAGPYEQYF TGTGCCAGCAGAGAGCTAGCGGGTCCCTACGAGCAGTACTTC
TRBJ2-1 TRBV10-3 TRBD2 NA CAITPTSGWGEQFF TGTGCCATCACACCGACTAGCGGGTGGGGTGAGCAGTTCTTC
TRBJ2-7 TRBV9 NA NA CASSPQGGGVTYEQYF TGTGCCAGCAGCCCTCAAGGTGGCGGGGTGACCTACGAGCAGTACTTC
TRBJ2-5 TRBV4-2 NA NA CASSPGGETQYF TGTGCCAGCAGCCCCGGAGGAGAGACCCAGTACTTC